One and the same sample provided the 14 T cell receptor beta chains below, sequenced in a study of blood T cell repertoires in COVID-19 (dated by TCRdb to 2018 to 2021). Library preparation employed the immunoSEQ multiplex PCR assay. In TCRdb, the immuneACCESS table is reduced to in-frame sequences with V and J assigned. These tables do not hold every clone; where another copy was compared, an unresolved V gene accounts for under half, and the others remain unexplained. The table for this sample lists approximately 160,000 clones; roughly 87% of them were counted only once. The ten largest account for roughly 7% of the sample. The source material was PBMCs or T cells enriched from blood (not recorded which). The source of these receptors is a woman aged 50 to 65 who had recovered from COVID-19.

V is TRBV18 and J is TRBJ1-4; TRBD1 might be the D (6 bases). The CDR3 has 15 residues. The V gene lost 1 base and the J gene lost 7 bases, with 13 bases spanning the gap. In germline, CDR1 is KGHSH, CDR2 LQKENI. The CDR3 DNA follows: TGTGCCAGCTCACCACGGACGGGAGGGGGTGAAAAACTGTTTTTT. Translated: CASSPRTGGGEKLFF.

This clone appeared once. This sequence joins TRBV7-2 and TRBJ2-1; TRBD1 matches 8 bases. This CDR3 region has 18 residues. Trimming took 0 bases from V and 2 from J; bases not matched to a gene: 9. The germline V gene encodes CDR1 SGHTA and CDR2 FQGNSA. In DNA form, the CDR3 reads TGTGCCAGCAGCTTAGCGACCCCCGGGACAGGCCCCTACAATGAGCAGTTCTTC. Protein sequence: CASSLATPGTGPYNEQFF.

This chain joins TRBV5-4 and TRBJ1-2; possibly TRBD1 for D (5 bases). The CDR3 is 17 amino acids. V gave up 4 bases and J gave up 5 bases, with 24 bases separating them. Germline loops: CDR1 SGHNT, CDR2 YYREEE (reference sequence). The CDR3 sequence: CASSTGGQTQGLYGYTF. CDR3 bases: TGTGCCAGCAGCACGGGGGGTCAAACCCAAGGCTTATATGGCTACACCTTC.

The V and J genes are TRBV2 and TRBJ1-4; unclear D gene. The CDR3 has 13 amino acids. CDR1 and CDR2 from the germline V gene are SNHLY and FYNNEI. V lost 6 bases to trimming and J lost 5 bases, with 10 bases between them. The CDR3 DNA sequence: TGTGCCAGCAGGATGGCCTTGAATGAAAAACTGTTTTTT. It codes for CASRMALNEKLFF.

The chain employs TRBV7-2 and TRBJ1-2; D might be TRBD1 (6 bases). The CDR3 is made up of 15 amino acids. With 0 bases removed from V and 6 bases from J, the gap between germline ends came to 14 bases. CDR1 and CDR2 from the germline V gene are SGHTA and FQGNSA. The CDR3 sequence is CASSLAPQGFNGYTF. The CDR3 region has the DNA TGTGCCAGCAGCTTAGCCCCGCAGGGGTTCAATGGCTACACCTTC.

The rearrangement uses TRBV25-1 and TRBJ2-5; D possibly corresponds to TRBD2 (5 bases). The length of the CDR3 is 12 residues. CDR1 and CDR2 from the germline V gene are MGHDK and SYGVNS. Trimming stripped 7 bases from V and 5 bases from J, with 11 bases between. The CDR3 nucleotides are TGTGCCAGCAACGGGGTTCGGGAGACCCAGTACTTC. This codes for CASNGVRETQYF.

The chain links TRBV19 to TRBJ2-5, with D tentatively TRBD2 (5 bases). This CDR3 is built from 11 residues. The germline V gene has CDR1 LNHDA and CDR2 SQIVND (reference sequence). CDR3 coding DNA: TGTGGAGGGATGTACCAAGAGACCCAGTACTTC. Protein: CGGMYQETQYF.

This chain uses TRBV18 with TRBJ2-5; 10 bases match TRBD2. Germline loops: CDR1 KGHSH, CDR2 LQKENI. V lost 0 bases and J lost 1; bases outside the gene matches: 2. CDR3 length: 16 amino acids. The CDR3 region is CASSPPGLAIQETQYF. The CDR3 region has the DNA TGTGCCAGCTCACCACCGGGACTAGCGATCCAAGAGACCCAGTACTTC.

The rearrangement uses TRBV5-1 and TRBJ2-1; D may be TRBD1 (7 bases). The CDR3 sequence is 14 residues long. The V and J ends lost 5 bases and 5 bases respectively, with 14 bases between them. Germline values: CDR1 SGHRS, CDR2 YFSETQ. CDR3 coding DNA: TGCGCCAGCAGTTTTCAGGGGGAGGACAATGAGCAGTTCTTC. Protein sequence: CASSFQGEDNEQFF.

The chain uses TRBV5-5 and TRBJ2-7; 9 nucleotides line up with TRBD1. V lost 0 bases, J lost 2 bases, and 3 bases stayed unmatched. Germline V gives CDR1 SGHKS, CDR2 YYEKEE (reference sequence). CDR3 size: 15 residues. CDR3 coding DNA: TGTGCCAGCAGCTTGGGACAGGGGGTAACCTACGAGCAGTACTTC. It translates to CASSLGQGVTYEQYF.

J is TRBJ2-3 and V is TRBV20-1, with D possibly TRBD2 on 6 matching bases. Trimming stripped 5 bases from V and 3 bases from J, with 9 bases between. The CDR3 has 12 amino acids. CDR1 DFQATT and CDR2 SNEGSKA come from the germline V gene (reference sequence). CDR3 in DNA: TGCAGTGCTCGTGGGAGGACAGATACGCAGTATTTT. Protein sequence: CSARGRTDTQYF.

The V and J genes are TRBV6-5 and TRBJ2-7, with D unclear. CDR1 and CDR2 (germline): MNHEY, SVGAGI. V lost 4 bases and J lost 1, with 14 bases in between. The CDR3 extends over 15 amino acids. CDR3 sequence (DNA): TGTGCCAGCAGTTTTCGAGAGCCCGGTTCCTACGAGCAGTACTTC. Amino acid sequence: CASSFREPGSYEQYF.

The V gene is TRBV28, the J gene TRBJ1-4, with D possibly TRBD1 on 5 matching bases. V lost 7 bases, J lost 1 base, and 10 bases lay in between. The CDR3 length is 14 residues. Germline assignment: CDR1 MDHEN and CDR2 SYDVKM. The DNA for the CDR3 is TGTGCCAGCACCGGACAAGTAACTAATGAAAAACTGTTTTTT. It encodes CASTGQVTNEKLFF.

A few counts support this clone. This chain uses TRBV5-4 with TRBJ2-1; D is uncertain. Deletions cut 9 bases from V and 5 bases from J, with 9 bases between. In germline, CDR1 is SGHNT, CDR2 YYREEE (reference sequence). The CDR3 contains 11 residues. CDR3 sequence (DNA): TGTGCCACCTCAGTAAACAATGAGCAGTTCTTC. Translation gives CATSVNNEQFF.